This paragraph reports one T cell receptor beta chain. This clone was seen a single time. Its antigen is not yet known. Nothing much larger sits one base from this clone, and base qualities are not available. Receptors were amplified or captured by the immunoSEQ multiplex PCR assay. For the multiplex PCR, a mixture combining 60 forward primers for TCR Vbeta segments and 13 reverse primers for TCR Jbeta segments was used. The CDR3 region of rearranged TCR beta genes was amplified from genomic DNA with a multiplex PCR assay. The amplified TCR beta libraries were sequenced on the Illumina HiSeq System as 87-base-pair reads. The authors' pipeline ran thus. A later analysis tallied 75 million to 95 million unique TCR beta chains across the 666 repertoires, and some 12 million of those chains were shared by two or more donors. Raw reads were error-corrected and collapsed into unique sequences with a nearest-neighbor algorithm that merged closely related sequences to remove PCR and sequencing errors. To assign V, D and J gene segments, CDR3 sequences were aligned to IMGT reference sequences. For a sequence to be retained, a match of at least six nucleotides was required to both a V gene segment and a J gene segment. Rearrangements were called productive when the CDR3 lacked stop codons and stayed in frame with V and J; all others were non-productive. Following IMGT convention, CDR3 was defined as the stretch from the second conserved V-encoded cysteine to the conserved J-encoded phenylalanine. In an earlier analysis of roughly 610 of the donors, sequences lacking an unambiguous match to a single V gene segment were excluded. An earlier analysis of fewer than 750 of the donors classified V segments as functional when productive rearrangements were above 56.7% and as segregating when the standard deviation between donors was above 5%. A statistical classification framework was developed to diagnose cytomegalovirus status using the catalog of TCR beta chain sequences. In a later analysis, V and J genes were assigned by comparing TCR nucleotide sequences against IMGT/GENE-DB human TR gene sequences. A later analysis assigned CDR3 sequences and most-parsimonious VDJ recombination scenarios with the TCRdist pipeline. In a later analysis, each TCR beta chain was defined by its CDR3 amino acid sequence together with its V-gene family, and reads lacking a unique V-gene family were excluded. A later analysis removed nearly 600 highly shared, low-generation-probability nucleotide sequences to deal with suspected cross-contamination and a sequencing artifact. In a later analysis, a clonal expansion index was calculated for each public chain from normalized within-repertoire ranks of inferred template counts. In a later analysis, generation probabilities were computed with a VDJ recombination model fitted to out-of-frame rearrangements, and the resulting probabilities were checked against IGoR. A later analysis scored TCR-TCR, TCR-HLA and TCR-CMV co-occurrence with hypergeometric tests, applying a repertoire-size bias correction to TCR pairs. False discovery rates were estimated in a later analysis by permuting HLA or CMV assignments 20 times. In a later analysis, co-occurring TCRs were grouped using DBSCAN, and TCRdist sequence similarity was added for clustering within HLA-allele-positive subsets. Repertoires with fewer than 30,000 or more than 120,000 public chains, plus five repertoires with anomalous nucleotide sharing, were excluded from co-occurrence clustering. TCRdb obtained this table from immuneACCESS and retained in-frame rearrangements with V and J assigned. These tables miss some clones; where compared with another copy, unresolved V genes account for less than half of the shortfall, and the remainder is unexplained. V, J and clone size were drawn from that table, and D and trimming were deduced from the DNA. Recorded for this sample are roughly 60,000 clones; 70% to 75% of them occurred a single time. The ten largest clones capture roughly 5% of the sample.

The data were taken from a study of cytomegalovirus exposure and HLA in healthy donors listed by TCRdb under 2017. For the wider study: According to an earlier analysis of a few hundred of the donors, some 170 million T cells yielded 117 million unique TCR beta sequences and 276 Gb of sequence data. To predict cytomegalovirus infection status, the study brought together high-throughput TCR immunosequencing, statistical association of individual TCRs with disease status, and machine learning. Typing coverage varied by locus: roughly 629-630 donors for A, B, C, DRB1 and DQB1; 500 to 550 for DQA1; more than 600 for DPA1; more than 450 for DPB1. Of the 300 to 500 genotyped donors, 75% to 85% were placed in the genetic ancestry cluster associated with self-reported Caucasian donors. Besides the first cohort of 500 to 700 subjects, a separate validation cohort made up of 120 different subjects was used. On average, around 200,000 unique TCR beta nucleotide sequences were sequenced per donor among a few hundred genotyped donors of the cohort, with about 17% of those sequences being non-productive. The study profiled the T cell repertoires of more than 500 subjects by immunosequencing and related them to cytomegalovirus serostatus. Class I and class II HLA loci were covered by the typing at four-digit resolution. In a later analysis, previously published TCR beta repertoires from about 640 donors were re-analyzed and high-resolution HLA genotyping was added so that TCR occurrence patterns could be studied. In the later analysis, no new phenotypic data were used to find candidate immune exposures; instead, reliance was placed on TCR beta sequences and their occurrence across donors. The study aimed to test whether signatures of past pathogen exposure could be identified by cataloging public T cell receptors. An early release covering 550 to 650 HLA-typed donors comprised about 300 gigabases of sequencing data and some 79 million unique TCR sequences. Donor age, sex, ethnicity and CMV serostatus were compiled alongside the repertoire data. Every discovery cohort repertoire had been produced on one sequencing platform. An earlier analysis of 587 of the donors used high-throughput TCR beta sequencing to judge whether each TCR beta V gene segment behaved as functional or pseudogenic. Several DR-DQ haplotypes were handled as single units for association and clustering, since linkage in the cohort was strong. Genome-wide SNP genotypes for about 65% of the roughly 670 donors were used in a later genetic analysis, which treated that subset as a discovery cohort. The paper as a whole reports these results and caveats: Because the 87-base-pair reads could not distinguish some IMGT-functional V segments, including TRBV6-2 and TRBV6-3, those segments were excluded. The cohort was sequenced for TCR beta chains only, and without alpha or paired-chain data the features that could be detected were limited. It was suggested by the authors that the approach could potentially be generalized to other disease states and immunological phenotypes. According to a later analysis, TCR association rates differed among HLA loci, with DRB1 alleles showing the most associated TCRs and HLA-C alleles showing the fewest. Most TCR sequences were seen in very few donors, while some public TCRs were found in many individuals. Compared with the approximately 710-donor mean, donors in an Asian-associated ancestry cluster had fewer N-insertions in productive TCRs, according to a later genetic analysis. The only immune exposure information available for the cohort was CMV serostatus. HLA typing was unavailable for some donors at each locus, so association tests used only the typed subset. A further reported finding was that TCR beta sequences accurately predicted the HLA-A and HLA-B alleles for most subjects in the first cohort. The study gave a list of about 170 TCR beta chains associated with cytomegalovirus. The classifier was reported to diagnose cytomegalovirus status with high specificity and sensitivity in both the original and validation cohorts. Because counts were too low, fewer than 20 rarely observed V segments, including chromosome 9 orphons, were excluded from the earlier analysis of around 640 of the donors. In a later analysis, several top co-occurrence clusters were reported to appear linked to parvovirus B19, influenza, CMV and Epstein-Barr virus. Correlated functional status among segregating V segments might reflect linkage disequilibrium, but an unknown experimental factor could not be ruled out. A later analysis found that HLA-associated TCR beta chains were more clonally expanded and had lower generation probabilities than equally common non-associated chains. In an earlier analysis of 587 of the donors, most TCR beta V segments appeared in productive rearrangements about 87% or about 30% of the time, broadly matching IMGT annotations. A later analysis found that most CMV-associated TCR beta chains appeared HLA-restricted, with HLA associations seemingly driven largely by CMV exposure. Specific HLA alleles were associated with roughly 17,000 TCR beta sequences at a false discovery rate of 0.05 in a later analysis. A group of highly shared sequence variants was considered likely to be a technical artifact of the sequencing pipeline. A few of the identified cytomegalovirus-associated TCR beta chains were confirmed in vitro to be specific for cytomegalovirus antigens. A later genetic analysis associated a missense DCLRE1C variant with V-gene and J-gene trimming of TCR beta chains, and an independent cohort replicated the association. When HLA alleles, especially DR and DQ, strongly co-occurred, attributing TCR associations to individual alleles was difficult. Sequencing depth was assumed to be roughly uniform across donors in the presence/absence analyses, though that assumption may not hold.

Trimming accounts for 9 bases at V and 2 bases at J, while the number of junction bases matched to no gene is 6. The CDR3 runs 15 amino acids, cysteine and phenylalanine included. The sequence is cut down to CDR3 DNA, 45 bases in frame from base 1. For CDR1 and CDR2, the germline V gene lists MDHEN and SYDVKM. In total, approximately 610 healthy bone marrow donors made up the cohort. All cohort members were sampled while nominally healthy, although unrecorded immune exposures were likely present. The donor tested CMV seronegative and was one of the 352 seronegative cohort members. Each donor provided a peripheral blood sample, and peripheral blood mononuclear cells were used for TCR beta sequencing. Genomic DNA was extracted from the blood cell samples with the Qiagen DNeasy Blood Extraction Kit.

This TCR derives from a young woman in good health and CMV-seronegative. The sequenced sample was PBMCs. The rearranged chain carries TRBV28 and TRBJ2-3; 12 nucleotides in the junction match TRBD2. CDR3 sequence: CASLRTSGNTDTQYF. In nucleotides, the sequence is TGTGCCAGTCTTCGGACTAGCGGGAACACAGATACGCAGTATTTT.